This T cell receptor beta chain derives from a study of cytomegalovirus exposure and HLA in healthy donors. About this clone: Its antigen remains unknown.

Findings of the study overall: An observed cluster of highly shared sequence variants was recorded as a likely sequencing artifact. Relative to the 666-donor mean, N-insertions were reportedly fewer in an Asian-associated ancestry cluster in a later analysis. When a later analysis compared HLA-associated TCR beta chains with equally common others, the HLA-associated chains turned out to be more clonally expanded and to have lower generation probabilities. TCR beta sequences reportedly predicted most subjects' HLA-A and HLA-B alleles accurately.

This CDR3 region has 14 residues. Per germline, CDR1 MNHEY and CDR2 SMNVEV (reference sequence). With V trimmed by 5 bases and J by 3 bases, 2 bases remained unmatched. Amplification used 60 Vbeta primers and 13 Jbeta primers. Sequencing used immunoSEQ multiplex PCR; TCRdb keeps in-frame clones, though not all of them. The table has about 150,000 clones, around four fifths seen once; the top ten hold roughly 1.5%. The genes are TRBV27 and TRBJ2-1; the match to TRBD2 covers 9 bases. This TCR was recovered from a woman under 30 in good health and CMV-seronegative. Sequencing was performed on PBMCs. The CDR3 DNA is TGTGCCAGCAGTAAAGCGGGGGGCTACAATGAGCAGTTCTTC. Encoded protein: CASSKAGGYNEQFF.